The T cell receptor (beta chain) described here comes from a study of cytotoxic CD8 clonotypes in ibrutinib-treated CLL. Findings and limits, study-wide: Baseline clonality, higher than in age-matched healthy donors, tracked circulating CD8+ T-cell counts. Baseline levels were approached again at progression, after clonality had risen at ibrutinib response.

Trimming stripped 0 bases from V and 8 bases from J, with 10 bases between. CDR1 and CDR2 (germline): MNHEY, SVGAGI. The CDR3 is made up of 13 amino acids. In the case of this clone: Its antigen is as yet unknown.

Data came from immunoSEQ multiplex PCR; TCRdb stores just in-frame clones and leaves some out. The table includes 270,000 or so clones, around 76% detected once. The source was PBMCs, collected at disease progression, from a patient treated with ibrutinib. The sequence was collected from a human donor with chronic lymphocytic leukemia. The J gene is TRBJ1-2, the V gene TRBV6-5; no firm D call. The CDR3 is CASSYSSRQGYTF. The CDR3 nucleotides are TGTGCCAGCAGTTACTCGAGTAGGCAGGGCTACACCTTC.